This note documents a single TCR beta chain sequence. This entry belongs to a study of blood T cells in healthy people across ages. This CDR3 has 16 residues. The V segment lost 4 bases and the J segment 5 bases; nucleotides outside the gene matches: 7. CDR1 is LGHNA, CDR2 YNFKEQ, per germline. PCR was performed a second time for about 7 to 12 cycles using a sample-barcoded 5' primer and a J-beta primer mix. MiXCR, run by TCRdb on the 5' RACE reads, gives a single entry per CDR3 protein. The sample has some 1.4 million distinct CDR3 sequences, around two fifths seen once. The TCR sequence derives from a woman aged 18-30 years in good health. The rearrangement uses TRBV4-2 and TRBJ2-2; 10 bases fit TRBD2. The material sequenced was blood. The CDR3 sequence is CASSLNALAGTGELFF. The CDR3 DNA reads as TGTGCCAGCAGCCTCAACGCACTAGCGGGAACCGGGGAGCTGTTTTTT.